The TCR beta chain described here comes from a study of blood T cell repertoires in COVID-19. Study as a whole: In each case, the material was cDNA or gDNA derived from T cells, B-cell-depleted T cells, or PBMCs.

The CDR3 contains 13 residues. Trimming left V 5 bases short and J 1 base short, with 8 bases between. Germline CDR1 reads MNHEY; CDR2 reads SVGAGI. Libraries were prepared by immunoSEQ multiplex PCR; TCRdb keeps only in-frame clonotypes and omits some of them. The sample carries roughly 200,000 clones, about 85% recorded once. Two negative PCRs, clearance, or symptom resolution characterized the recovered Cohort 3 donors. The specimen was PBMCs or T cells enriched from blood (not recorded which). The chain uses TRBV6-5 and TRBJ1-1; D is unresolved. The source of this sequence is a man in his forties or fifties who had recovered from COVID-19. CDR3 region: CASSPTANTEAFF. CDR3 DNA sequence: TGTGCCAGCAGTCCGACTGCGAACACTGAAGCTTTCTTT.